The 9 T cell receptor beta chains presented below share a single source sample, sequenced in a study of T cell responses to AZD1222 COVID-19 vaccine. Some clones are missing from TCRdb's copy, which holds only in-frame ones; the method was immunoSEQ multiplex PCR. The sample holds 140,000 to 150,000 clones, roughly 89% seen once. The material sequenced was peripheral blood, taken 28 days after the second AZD1222 dose. Receptors originate from an adult who received the AZD1222 COVID-19 vaccine.

V gene TRBV7-8 combines with J gene TRBJ2-2; 7 nucleotides agree with TRBD2. J was trimmed by 7 bases and V by 0 bases; bases with no gene match: 2. The CDR3 is 14 amino acids. Germline CDR1 SGHVS, CDR2 FQNEAQ. The CDR3 DNA reads as TGTGCCAGCAGCTTAGCGCGGGGGTACGGGGAGCTGTTTTTT. It specifies CASSLARGYGELFF.

The rearrangement joins TRBV5-5 to TRBJ1-2; 11 positions match TRBD1. Unmatched junction bases numbered 8, after V lost 4 bases and J lost 0 bases. The CDR3 covers 17 residues. CDR1 is SGHKS and CDR2 is YYEKEE in the germline V gene (reference sequence). This chain's CDR3 is CASSAGTGGNPNYGYTF. In DNA form, the CDR3 reads TGTGCCAGCAGCGCTGGGACAGGGGGTAATCCTAACTATGGCTACACCTTC.

The rearrangement uses TRBV7-3 and TRBJ1-4; TRBD1 might be the D (6 bases). Germline CDR1 SGHTA, CDR2 FQGTGA. CDR3 size: 16 residues. Trimming left V 0 bases short and J 12 bases short, with 20 bases between. The CDR3 region is CASSLTGGTKPGELFF. In DNA, the CDR3 is TGTGCCAGCAGCTTAACTGGAGGGACCAAACCAGGGGAACTGTTTTTT.

This chain links TRBV10-1 with TRBJ2-7; D remains unclear. Germline loops: CDR1 WNHNN, CDR2 SYGVQD (reference sequence). The length of the CDR3 is 14 residues. Trimming took 0 bases from V and 9 from J, leaving 15 bases between them. CDR3 nucleotides: TGCGCCAGCAGTGAGTCGACTCGGCCCGCTGGGCAGTACTTC. Translated, it gives CASSESTRPAGQYF.

The chain employs TRBV5-1 and TRBJ2-3; D gene uncertain. The CDR3 totals 16 residues. In germline, CDR1 is SGHRS, CDR2 YFSETQ. Trimming took off 0 bases at V and 2 bases at J, with 13 bases between the two ends. CDR3 sequence (DNA): TGCGCCAGCAGCTTGGAGGACCCCGCCGACACAGATACGCAGTATTTT. Protein sequence: CASSLEDPADTDTQYF. The full variable domain, rest sourced from reference TRBV5-1 and TRBJ2-3, is KAGVTQTPRYLIKTRGQQVTLSCSPISGHRSVSWYQQTPGQGLQFLFEYFSETQRNKGNFPGRFSGRQFSNSRSEMNVSTLELGDSALYLCASSLEDPADTDTQYFGPGTRLTVL.

This sequence joins TRBV24-1 and TRBJ2-5; D unresolved. CDR1 is KGHDR, CDR2 SFDVKD, per germline. Trimming left V 0 bases short and J 0 bases short, with 7 bases between. This CDR3 is built from 15 residues. The CDR3 sequence: CATSDLRADQETQYF. CDR3 nucleotides: TGTGCCACCAGTGATTTGCGGGCAGACCAAGAGACCCAGTACTTC.

This chain links TRBV15 with TRBJ2-6; TRBD2 aligns across 12 bases. Trimming at V came to 6 bases and at J to 1 base, leaving 4 bases not matched to a gene. This CDR3 has 17 residues. Germline V gives CDR1 LNHNV, CDR2 YYDKDF (reference sequence). The CDR3 DNA reads TGTGCCACCAGTGATACTAGCGGGAGGTCTGGGGCCAACGTCCTGACTTTC. Amino acids: CATSDTSGRSGANVLTF.

The chain has TRBV19 and TRBJ2-7; the match to TRBD2 covers 8 bases. V was clipped by 6 bases and J by 2 bases; unmatched bases: 3. The CDR3 contains 13 residues. Germline V gene sequence: CDR1 LNHDA, CDR2 SQIVND (reference sequence). The CDR3 DNA reads TGTGCCAGTAGCTCGGGACTAGCCTACGAGCAGTACTTC. Residues: CASSSGLAYEQYF.

Points on this clone: Other DNA sequences in the sample encode the same CDR3. The chain recombines TRBV30 with TRBJ2-2; 11 positions agree with TRBD2. This CDR3 spans 15 amino acids. Trimming cost V 3 bases and J 3 bases; bases outside gene matches: 3. Germline V gene lookup returns CDR1 GTSNPN and CDR2 SVGIG (reference sequence). CDR3 coding DNA: TGTGCCTGGAGAACTAGCGGGAGAGACACCGGGGAGCTGTTTTTT. Translating it yields CAWRTSGRDTGELFF.